One TCR beta chain is described in this entry. These data originate in a study of blood T cell repertoires in COVID-19. Across the study: Specimens from acute and convalescent COVID-19 originated in the United States, Italy and Spain. In each case, the material was cDNA or gDNA derived from T cells, B-cell-depleted T cells, or PBMCs.

V lost 5 bases and J 7 bases, leaving 15 bases between the germline ends. The germline V gene encodes CDR1 MNHEY and CDR2 SVGEGT. This CDR3 region has 14 residues. In the original processing: Reference gene primer amplification yielded estimated nucleated cell counts. Assay: immunoSEQ multiplex PCR; the TCRdb copy retains only in-frame clones and omits some. V and J calls and clone size come straight from that table; D and trimming were deduced from the DNA. The data hold approximately 76,000 clones, with around 91% observed a single time. The V and J genes are TRBV6-2 or TRBV6-3 and TRBJ2-1, with D perhaps matching TRBD1 (6 bases). What was sequenced was peripheral blood. This sequence originates from a human donor in a cohort sampled during active COVID-19. CDR3 DNA sequence: TGTGCCAGCAGTACTGGGACATACGTAAATGAGCAGTTCTTC. Amino acid sequence: CASSTGTYVNEQFF.